Below are 26 T cell receptor beta chains sequenced from a single sample in a study of type 1 and type 2 diabetes patients. Amplification started from genomic DNA. The TCR beta CDR3 region was amplified using 30 forward and 13 reverse primers. TCRdb redid the calling of the multiplex PCR reads with MiXCR, one entry per CDR3 protein. The sample lists 250,000 or so distinct CDR3 sequences; roughly 50% were seen once. The specimen was peripheral blood mononuclear cells (PBMCs). These receptors originate from a man aged 18 to 29 with type 2 diabetes.

This clonotype was found a few times. One base away lies a much larger clone, so this may be a sequencing read error. The chain is built from TRBV2 and TRBJ1-6; no clear D. The CDR3 extends over 11 amino acids. The V gene's germline CDR1 is SNHLY and CDR2 FYNNEI. V lost 8 bases to trimming and J lost 9 bases, with 8 bases between them. CDR3 coding DNA: TGTGCCAGCGGTGCGAGTTCACCCCTCCACTTT. Residues: CASGASSPLHF.

There are a few counts of this clonotype. The V and J genes are TRBV27 and TRBJ2-3; 7 positions agree with TRBD1. The CDR3 extends over 15 amino acids. Germline values: CDR1 MNHEY, CDR2 SMNVEV (reference sequence). The junction had 12 bases not matched to a gene; V was cut back by 8 bases and J by 4 bases. CDR3 DNA sequence: TGTGCCAGCGGATCAGACAGGGCCGTACCAGATACGCAGTATTTT. Encoded protein: CASGSDRAVPDTQYF.

This clonotype came up many times. The V and J genes are TRBV25-1 and TRBJ1-4; D uncertain. CDR3 length: 16 amino acids. Between the trimmed V and J ends, which lost 1 base and 0 bases, there was a span of 9 bases. The germline gives CDR1 MGHDK, CDR2 SYGVNS. Written as DNA, the CDR3 is TGTGCCAGCAGTGAATCCAGGCAGGCAACTAATGAAAAACTGTTTTTT. This gives the protein CASSESRQATNEKLFF.

A word on this clonotype: A read error may produce the germline difference seen at one junction end. The genes are TRBV7-7 and TRBJ2-2; TRBD1 matches 7 bases. CDR3 length: 14 residues. Germline V lookup: CDR1 SSHAT, CDR2 FNYEAQ (reference sequence). CDR3 region: CASSQTGDPGELFF. The DNA of the CDR3 is TGTGCTAGCAGTCAAACAGGGGACCCCGGGGAGCTGTTTTTT. Drawing the rest from reference TRBV7-7 and TRBJ2-2, the complete variable domain is GAGVSQSPRYKVTKRGQDVTLRCDPISSHATLYWYQQALGQGPEFLTYFNYEAQPDKSGLPSDRFSAERPEGSISTLTIQRTEQRDSAMYRCASSQTGDPGELFFGEGSRLTVL.

CDR3 DNA: TGTGCCAGTAGTATCACGAGCCAGGGGGGAACCTACGAGCAGTACTTC. Its translation is CASSITSQGGTYEQYF. J is TRBJ2-7 and V is TRBV19; D is perhaps TRBD1 (7 bases). Looked up from germline, CDR1 is LNHDA and CDR2 is SQIVND (reference sequence). V lost 3 bases and J lost 2, with 17 bases in between. The CDR3 is 16 residues long. The whole variable domain, filled in from reference TRBV19 and TRBJ2-7, reads DGGITQSPKYLFRKEGQNVTLSCEQNLNHDAMYWYRQDPGQGLRLIYYSQIVNDFQKGDIAEGYSVSREKKESFPLTVTSAQKNPTAFYLCASSITSQGGTYEQYFGPGTRLTVT.

V gene TRBV3-1 combines with J gene TRBJ2-1; D gene uncertain. The CDR3 spans 14 residues. The V end was cut by 8 bases, the J end by 0 bases, with 11 bases between. Germline V gene sequence: CDR1 LGHDT, CDR2 YNNKEL (reference sequence). The CDR3 bases are TGTGCCAGCCGATCTTCGGGCTCCTACAATGAGCAGTTCTTC. Protein: CASRSSGSYNEQFF.

J is TRBJ2-1 and V is TRBV10-2, with D possibly being TRBD1 (6 bases). CDR1 and CDR2 (germline): WSHSY, SAAADI. This CDR3 comprises 17 residues. Trimming left V 0 bases short and J 7 bases short, with 19 bases between. The CDR3 DNA follows: TGCGCCAGCAGTGAGTCTAGTCCCAGGGGAGAGTCGAATGAGCAGTTCTTC. Its translation: CASSESSPRGESNEQFF.

This rearrangement joins TRBV6-5 to TRBJ2-2; TRBD1 matches 8 bases. The V gene end was trimmed by 1 base and the J gene end by 7 bases; junction bases not matched to a gene: 8. Germline assignment: CDR1 MNHEY and CDR2 SVGAGI. The CDR3 consists of 16 residues. The CDR3 nucleotides read TGTGCCAGCAGTTACTTCAACAGGGGGTCTGGCGGGGAGCTGTTTTTT. Its translation is CASSYFNRGSGGELFF.

CDR3 nucleotide sequence: TGTGCCACCAGCAGAGCGATAGCGGGAAGAGGGGAGCAGTACTTC. Translated, it gives CATSRAIAGRGEQYF. This rearrangement joins TRBV15 to TRBJ2-7; 8 positions match TRBD2. This CDR3 comprises 15 residues. J gave up 7 bases and V 1 base, and 9 bases lay outside the gene matches. The germline gives CDR1 LNHNV, CDR2 YYDKDF (reference sequence).

This clonotype was detected only a few times. The rearrangement links TRBV6-6 to TRBJ1-2; no clear D. Germline lookup yields CDR1 MNHNY and CDR2 SVGAGI (reference sequence). The V end lost 0 bases, the J end lost 6 bases, and 5 bases lay between the germline ends. The CDR3 is 12 amino acids. Written as DNA, the CDR3 is TGTGCCAGCAGTTACTCGGGAGATGGCTACACCTTC. Translation gives CASSYSGDGYTF.

This clonotype has a handful of counts. The CDR3 sequence is CASSRQGAGYGYTF. The DNA of the CDR3 is TGTGCCAGCAGTCGCCAGGGGGCTGGCTATGGCTACACCTTC. The rearrangement links TRBV6-6 to TRBJ1-2; 8 bases fit TRBD1. Trimming at V came to 5 bases and at J to 4 bases, leaving 6 bases not matched to a gene. Germline V gene lookup returns CDR1 MNHNY and CDR2 SVGAGI (reference sequence). The CDR3 sequence is 14 residues long.

This clonotype was counted only a few times. V usage is TRBV7-2 and J usage is TRBJ2-7, with 14 bases matching TRBD2. Trimming cost V 3 bases and J 0 bases; bases outside gene matches: 7. The CDR3 is 18 amino acids. Germline V CDR1 and CDR2: SGHTA, FQGNSA. The CDR3 coding sequence is TGTGCCAGCAGCTTCGGACTAGCGGGGGGTGCGGTCTCCTACGAGCAGTACTTC. Protein sequence: CASSFGLAGGAVSYEQYF.

This clonotype was seen more than once but under ten times. This chain uses TRBV12-3 or TRBV12-4 with TRBJ1-1, with a possible D match to TRBD1 (5 bases). The CDR3 is made up of 14 amino acids. Trimming cost V 5 bases and J 2 bases, with 12 bases left between them. CDR3 bases: TGTGCCAGCAGTGGGGCGTTAGGAAACACTGAAGCTTTCTTT. It specifies CASSGALGNTEAFF.

The J gene is TRBJ1-1, the V gene TRBV19, with D unresolved. Germline-derived CDR1 and CDR2 are LNHDA and SQIVND (reference sequence). This CDR3 has 14 residues. V was pared by 10 bases and J by 1 base, with 16 bases between. This CDR3 is CATTPGSWNTEAFF. The CDR3 DNA reads as TGTGCCACTACCCCCGGGTCTTGGAACACTGAAGCTTTCTTT.

In the case of this clonotype: A read error may account for a junction end that differs from germline. This sequence joins TRBV30 and TRBJ2-7; D is undetermined. Germline-derived CDR1 and CDR2 are GTSNPN and SVGIG (reference sequence). This CDR3 has 12 residues. The CDR3 sequence is CAWSVSGYERYF. The DNA of the CDR3 is TGTGCCTGGAGTGTATCCGGCTACGAGCGGTACTTC.

Note on this clonotype: Since the CDR3 does not end with the conserved phenylalanine or tryptophan, this likely comes from a read error. The chain combines TRBV19 with TRBJ2-7, with TRBD2 matching over 8 bases. The CDR3 has 15 amino acids. After removal of 5 bases from V and 5 bases from J, the junction contained 11 bases not matched to a gene. The germline V gene has CDR1 LNHDA and CDR2 SQIVND (reference sequence). The CDR3 here is CASSFTSGGIHEQYL. The CDR3 DNA is TGTGCCAGTAGTTTCACCAGCGGGGGCATCCACGAGCAGTACCTC.

The chain recombines TRBV9 with TRBJ1-2; tentatively, D is TRBD1 (5 bases). Germline assignment: CDR1 SGDLS and CDR2 YYNGEE. This CDR3 comprises 13 residues. The V end lost 4 bases, the J end lost 8 bases, and 15 bases lay between the germline ends. CDR3 sequence reads: CASSPRTRGGYTF. CDR3 nucleotides: TGTGCCAGCAGCCCTCGTACCCGGGGGGGCTACACCTTC.

This clonotype occurred a few times. This chain links TRBV20-1 with TRBJ1-2, with unresolved D. Germline V gene data show CDR1 as DFQATT and CDR2 as SNEGSKA (reference sequence). V was cut by 6 bases and J by 4 bases, with 12 bases left in between. The CDR3 totals 12 residues. CDR3 nucleotides: TGCAGTGCCCCCCGCGGAGGCTATGGCTACACCTTC. It yields the protein CSAPRGGYGYTF.

This chain joins TRBV7-8 and TRBJ1-6; a weak D match, TRBD1 (5 bases). The ends were cut back, 5 bases at V and 7 bases at J, with 21 bases in the middle. This CDR3 is built from 17 residues. Germline loops: CDR1 SGHVS, CDR2 FQNEAQ. CDR3 amino acids: CASSGKLQEGPNSPLHF. CDR3 DNA sequence: TGTGCCAGCAGCGGGAAACTACAGGAGGGCCCGAATTCACCCCTCCACTTT.

The rearrangement uses TRBV5-5 and TRBJ2-4; TRBD1 agrees at 9 bases. With 6 bases clipped from V and 7 bases from J, the junction kept 8 bases outside the gene matches. The CDR3 consists of 14 residues. Germline CDR1 SGHKS, CDR2 YYEKEE (reference sequence). DNA for the CDR3: TGTGCCAGCACCATGCCGGGACAGGGTAACATTCAGTACTTC. Its translation is CASTMPGQGNIQYF. Complete variable domain (other parts from reference TRBV5-5 and TRBJ2-4): DAGVTQSPTHLIKTRGQQVTLRCSPISGHKSVSWYQQVLGQGPQFIFQYYEKEERGRGNFPDRFSARQFPNYSSELNVNALLLGDSALYLCASTMPGQGNIQYFGAGTRLSVL.

The V call is TRBV5-1, the J call TRBJ2-1; 8 bases align to TRBD1. V dropped 6 bases and J dropped 6; count of bases not matched to a gene: 5. CDR3 length equals 13 residues. Germline V lookup: CDR1 SGHRS, CDR2 YFSETQ. The CDR3 nucleotides read TGCGCCAGCACAACTACAGGGGGCAATGAGCAGTTCTTC. Protein sequence: CASTTTGGNEQFF.

This chain links TRBV19 with TRBJ2-3; TRBD2 is a possible D gene (5 bases). Germline CDR1 is LNHDA and CDR2 is SQIVND (reference sequence). V lost 4 bases, J lost 0 bases, and 14 bases lay in between. This CDR3 is 16 amino acids long. CDR3 protein: CASSKRERASTDTQYF. Here the CDR3 DNA reads TGTGCCAGTAGTAAAAGGGAGAGGGCCAGCACAGATACGCAGTATTTT.

The chain carries TRBV30 and TRBJ1-1; 7 positions agree with TRBD1. Trimming removed 2 bases from V and 0 bases from J; junction bases left unmatched: 6. The CDR3 sequence is 15 residues long. Per the germline V gene, CDR1 is GTSNPN and CDR2 is SVGIG (reference sequence). The CDR3 nucleotides read TGTGCCTGGAGTTTACCGGACAGGATGAACACTGAAGCTTTCTTT. It specifies CAWSLPDRMNTEAFF. Together with reference TRBV30 and TRBJ1-1, the CDR3 gives the full variable domain: SQTIHQWPATLVQPVGSPLSLECTVEGTSNPNLYWYRQAAGRGLQLLFYSVGIGQISSEVPQNLSASRPQDRQFILSSKKLLLSDSGFYLCAWSLPDRMNTEAFFGQGTRLTVV.

This clonotype has a handful of counts. The V gene is TRBV20-1, the J gene TRBJ2-5; D is possibly TRBD1 or TRBD2 (5 bases each). The germline V gene has CDR1 DFQATT and CDR2 SNEGSKA (reference sequence). The CDR3 is made up of 12 amino acids. CDR3 amino acids: CSLGRQAETQYF. The CDR3 DNA sequence: TGCAGCCTGGGACGTCAGGCAGAGACCCAGTACTTC.

This clonotype has just a few counts. This chain connects TRBV19 to TRBJ1-1, with D hard to call. V was shortened by 3 bases and J by 1 base, with 15 bases between the two germline ends. Germline assignment: CDR1 LNHDA and CDR2 SQIVND (reference sequence). The CDR3 is 16 residues long. CDR3: CASSIDFGVKNTEAFF. DNA of the CDR3: TGTGCCAGTAGTATCGATTTTGGGGTTAAGAACACTGAAGCTTTCTTT.

This clonotype has ten or more counts. V usage is TRBV19 and J usage is TRBJ2-7; tentatively, D is TRBD1 (6 bases). This CDR3 has 13 residues. Germline V gene lookup returns CDR1 LNHDA and CDR2 SQIVND (reference sequence). Trimming removed 5 bases at V and 5 bases at J, with 13 bases between. The chain's CDR3 is CASSLTGGDEQYF. The CDR3 DNA reads as TGTGCCAGTAGTTTGACAGGTGGAGACGAGCAGTACTTC.